Following are 24 T cell receptor beta chains from one sample sequenced in a study of human T cells and chemical hapten exposure. A single record per CDR3 protein comes from TCRdb applying MiXCR to the RACE reads. The repertoire holds under 400,000 distinct CDR3 sequences, around 5.5% seen once, with just over 2.5% in the top ten. Time point described: pre-sensitization, week 0. The treatment here: therapeutic diphenylcyclopropenone sensitization with weekly scalp DPC. Material: whole blood, obtained in connection with sensitization to the hapten diphenylcyclopropenone (DPC). These receptor sequences come from a woman aged 45-60 years with alopecia areata. Some clones in this sample may be carry-over from other donors' samples.

The chain has TRBV29-1 and TRBJ2-5; 10 bases map to TRBD1. This CDR3 has 12 amino acids. Per the germline V gene, CDR1 is SQVTM and CDR2 is ANQGSEA. Trimming at V came to 8 bases and at J to 5 bases, leaving 5 bases not matched to a gene. CDR3 nucleotides: TGCAGCTGGAGGGGACAGGGGGAGACCCAGTACTTC. This encodes CSWRGQGETQYF.

This clonotype showed up just a few times. The V and J genes are TRBV27 and TRBJ1-5; TRBD1 is a possible D gene (5 bases). The CDR3 runs 17 residues. Germline loops: CDR1 MNHEY, CDR2 SMNVEV (reference sequence). Between the trimmed V and J ends, which lost 6 bases and 0 bases, there was a span of 18 bases. Here the CDR3 DNA reads TGTGCCAGCAGCTCCCTCGGACACCTCTATAGCAATCAGCCCCAGCATTTT. Translated, it gives CASSSLGHLYSNQPQHF.

The V gene is TRBV20-1, the J gene TRBJ2-7; 8 nucleotides line up with TRBD2. V gave up 7 bases and J gave up 6 bases; unmatched junction bases: 17. This CDR3 comprises 15 residues. Germline V CDR1 and CDR2: DFQATT, SNEGSKA (reference sequence). The CDR3 here is CSVRGTGTRGFEQYF. Written as DNA, the CDR3 is TGCAGTGTTAGGGGAACGGGGACTAGAGGGTTCGAGCAGTACTTC.

This clonotype was seen at least ten times. The rearrangement links TRBV9 to TRBJ1-2, with D possibly TRBD1 on 6 matching bases. Germline CDR1 SGDLS, CDR2 YYNGEE. Trimming removed 8 bases at V and 8 bases at J, with 10 bases between. The CDR3 length is 10 residues. Here the CDR3 DNA reads TGTGCCAGTGAGGGGGGAGGCTACACCTTC. Translation: CASEGGGYTF. The full variable domain, rest sourced from reference TRBV9 and TRBJ1-2, is DSGVTQTPKHLITATGQRVTLRCSPRSGDLSVYWYQQSLDQGLQFLIQYYNGEERAKGNILERFSAQQFPDLHSELNLSSLELGDSALYFCASEGGGYTFGSGTRLTVV.

This clonotype was recorded at least ten times. The chain recombines TRBV4-3 with TRBJ2-1; TRBD2 agrees at 11 bases. The CDR3 sequence is 15 residues long. J lost 6 bases, V lost 4 bases, and 5 bases had no gene match. Germline CDR1 and CDR2: LGHNA and YSLEER. CDR3 residues: CASSPTSGSGNEQFF. CDR3 in DNA: TGCGCCAGCAGCCCCACTAGCGGGAGTGGCAATGAGCAGTTCTTC.

This clonotype was counted only a few times. The rearrangement uses TRBV28 and TRBJ2-7; a weak D match, TRBD2 (5 bases). There are 14 residues in the CDR3. V was cut by 3 bases and J by 2 bases, with 11 bases left in between. Germline V gene lookup returns CDR1 MDHEN and CDR2 SYDVKM. CDR3 amino acids: CASSFPRRAYEQYF. The CDR3 DNA sequence: TGTGCCAGCAGTTTTCCCCGGCGGGCCTACGAGCAGTACTTC.

This clonotype appeared many times. The chain carries TRBV4-3 and TRBJ1-4; D gene ambiguous. V lost 2 bases and J lost 5, with 6 bases in between. The CDR3 sequence is 13 residues long. Germline CDR1 LGHNA, CDR2 YSLEER. CDR3 in amino acids: CASSQQQNEKLFF. DNA of the CDR3: TGCGCCAGCAGCCAACAGCAGAATGAAAAACTGTTTTTT.

This clonotype was counted ten times or more. V gene TRBV5-4 combines with J gene TRBJ2-5; D possibly matches TRBD1 or TRBD2 (7 bases each). The CDR3 has 15 residues. CDR1 is SGHNT, CDR2 YYREEE, per germline (reference sequence). Trimming removed 1 base from V and 2 bases from J, with 12 bases in between. The CDR3 DNA reads as TGTGCCAGCAGCTTGATCCAGGGGGGGCAAGAGACCCAGTACTTC. It translates to CASSLIQGGQETQYF.

This clonotype was counted a few times. The chain links TRBV18 to TRBJ2-5, with TRBD2 matching over 12 bases. With V trimmed by 2 bases and J by 5 bases, 6 bases remained unmatched. The CDR3 totals 16 residues. Germline lookup yields CDR1 KGHSH and CDR2 LQKENI. The CDR3 coding sequence is TGTGCCAGCTCACCAGAAACTAGCGGGGGGATGGAGACCCAGTACTTC. This codes for CASSPETSGGMETQYF.

This clonotype was counted a few times. The V and J genes are TRBV4-1 and TRBJ1-3; D uncertain. CDR3 length: 17 amino acids. Germline V gene lookup returns CDR1 MGHRA and CDR2 YSYEKL. Trimming pared 0 bases from V and 0 bases from J, leaving 12 bases between. CDR3 region: CASSQDKYTYSGNTIYF. DNA of the CDR3: TGCGCCAGCAGCCAAGATAAGTACACCTACTCTGGAAACACCATATATTTT.

This chain uses TRBV5-1 with TRBJ2-2, with D perhaps TRBD1 (6 bases). CDR1 is SGHRS, CDR2 YFSETQ, per germline. Deletions cut 1 base from V and 1 base from J, with 14 bases between. The CDR3 runs to 17 residues. DNA of the CDR3: TGCGCCAGCAGCTTGAATCCCCAGGGACAGAACACCGGGGAGCTGTTTTTT. Amino acid sequence: CASSLNPQGQNTGELFF.

The CDR3, as DNA: TGTGCCAGCAGTGCTAACCCCCCGTGGACTAGCGGGAGGGAAGAGACCCAGTACTTC. Amino acid sequence: CASSANPPWTSGREETQYF. The gene calls are TRBV6-1 and TRBJ2-5; TRBD2 matches at 15 bases. The CDR3 consists of 19 residues. Germline V lookup: CDR1 MNHNS, CDR2 SASEGT. Losses at the gene ends were 4 bases for V and 3 bases for J; bases not matched to a gene: 12.

This clonotype occurred many times. The chain links TRBV19 to TRBJ2-1, with 7 bases matching TRBD2. Losses at the gene ends were 3 bases for V and 14 bases for J; bases not matched to a gene: 10. The CDR3 covers 13 residues. Germline lookup yields CDR1 LNHDA and CDR2 SQIVND (reference sequence). The CDR3 DNA sequence: TGTGCCAGTAGTATCGCTGGGCGGGAGACTAAGTTCTTC. This gives the protein CASSIAGRETKFF. The full variable domain, completed using reference TRBV19 and TRBJ2-1, is DGGITQSPKYLFRKEGQNVTLSCEQNLNHDAMYWYRQDPGQGLRLIYYSQIVNDFQKGDIAEGYSVSREKKESFPLTVTSAQKNPTAFYLCASSIAGRETKFFGPGTRLTVL.

This clonotype was found many times. The genes are TRBV3-1 and TRBJ2-7; 8 bases are a match to TRBD1. V gave up 1 base and J gave up 2 bases; unmatched junction bases: 4. This CDR3 contains 15 residues. In germline, CDR1 is LGHDT, CDR2 YNNKEL (reference sequence). The CDR3 DNA is TGTGCCAGCAGCCAAGTAACAGGGGGGACCTACGAGCAGTACTTC. As protein: CASSQVTGGTYEQYF.

The V gene is TRBV15, the J gene TRBJ2-1, with D unclear. The ends were cut back, 5 bases at V and 1 base at J, with 6 bases in the middle. The CDR3 length is 13 residues. The germline CDR1 and CDR2 sequences are LNHNV and YYDKDF (reference sequence). CDR3 DNA sequence: TGTGCCACCAGCGGAAGGTCCTACAATGAGCAGTTCTTC. Amino acids: CATSGRSYNEQFF.

The table lists this clonotype with many counts. The chain joins TRBV18 to TRBJ2-1; no definite D call. CDR3 length equals 14 residues. Germline V gene lookup returns CDR1 KGHSH and CDR2 LQKENI. Trimming left V 0 bases short and J 3 bases short, with 6 bases between. The CDR3 sequence is CASSPPLIYNEQFF. As DNA, the CDR3 is TGTGCCAGCTCACCACCTCTGATCTACAATGAGCAGTTCTTC. The variable domain in full, completed from reference TRBV18 and TRBJ2-1, reads NAGVMQNPRHLVRRRGQEARLRCSPMKGHSHVYWYRQLPEEGLKFMVYLQKENIIDESGMPKERFSAEFPKEGPSILRIQQVVRGDSAAYFCASSPPLIYNEQFFGPGTRLTVL.

This clonotype was seen a few times. V is TRBV7-2 and J is TRBJ2-2, with D unclear. Trimming took off 11 bases at V and 1 base at J, with 14 bases between the two ends. Germline lookup yields CDR1 SGHTA and CDR2 FQGNSA. The CDR3 is 14 residues long. DNA for the CDR3: TGTGCCTTATCTCCCTCCGGGAACACCGGGGAGCTGTTTTTT. Protein sequence: CALSPSGNTGELFF.

Worth noting for this clonotype: A much larger clone is a single base away; this may be a read error. V and J are TRBV28 and TRBJ2-6; the D is unclear. CDR3 length: 14 residues. In germline, CDR1 is MDHEN, CDR2 SYDVKM. Trimming shortened V by 10 bases and J by 4 bases, and 14 bases separated the two germline ends. The CDR3 sequence is CAIRAFQGANVLTF. In nucleotides, the CDR3 is TGTGCCATCCGGGCTTTTCAAGGGGCCAACGTCCTGACTTTC.

This clonotype appeared many times. The chain employs TRBV27 and TRBJ1-5; possibly TRBD1 for D (5 bases). Trimming cost V 5 bases and J 2 bases, with 10 bases left between them. This CDR3 region has 14 residues. Germline CDR1 and CDR2: MNHEY and SMNVEV (reference sequence). CDR3: CASSKGVGNQPQHF. The CDR3 bases are TGTGCCAGCAGTAAAGGGGTCGGCAATCAGCCCCAGCATTTT.

The CDR3 sequence: CASRGGGSQPQHF. CDR3 coding DNA: TGTGCCAGCAGAGGGGGGGGAAGTCAGCCCCAGCATTTT. The V call is TRBV12-3 or TRBV12-4, the J call TRBJ1-5, with D perhaps matching TRBD1 (6 bases). The CDR3 spans 13 residues. Between the trimmed V and J ends, which lost 6 bases and 6 bases, there was a span of 12 bases.

The J gene is TRBJ2-3, the V gene TRBV25-1, with 14 positions matching TRBD2. CDR1 and CDR2 from the germline V gene are MGHDK and SYGVNS. The trim removed 3 bases at V and 5 bases at J, leaving 13 bases unmatched. The CDR3 has 19 residues. CDR3 nucleotides: TGTGCCAGCAGTGATTTGGGACTAGCGGGAGAGGGTCCCGGAGATACGCAGTATTTT. Protein: CASSDLGLAGEGPGDTQYF.

This clonotype showed up many times. The chain employs TRBV6-1 and TRBJ1-5; D ambiguous. This CDR3 comprises 14 residues. Germline V gene sequence: CDR1 MNHNS, CDR2 SASEGT. V was clipped by 8 bases and J by 2 bases, with 13 bases between them. The CDR3 DNA follows: TGTGCCAGCGAGGGTGAGTCGGGCAATCAGCCCCAGCATTTT. Its protein product is CASEGESGNQPQHF.

V and J are TRBV5-1 and TRBJ2-3, with 10 bases that match TRBD2. Germline V gene data show CDR1 as SGHRS and CDR2 as YFSETQ. V was clipped by 1 base and J by 0 bases; unmatched bases: 8. The CDR3 totals 18 residues. In nucleotides, the CDR3 is TGCGCCAGCAGCTTGTTTCCTAGCGGGGGCTCTAGCACAGATACGCAGTATTTT. Translation gives CASSLFPSGGSSTDTQYF.

Ten or more counts support this clonotype. V gene TRBV24-1 combines with J gene TRBJ2-1; 8 nucleotides match TRBD2. Germline-derived CDR1 and CDR2 are KGHDR and SFDVKD. This CDR3 is 14 amino acids long. The V segment lost 4 bases and the J segment 4 bases; nucleotides outside the gene matches: 2. The chain's CDR3 is CATSDGRGYNEQFF. In DNA form, the CDR3 reads TGTGCCACCAGTGACGGGAGGGGGTACAATGAGCAGTTCTTC.